The clone carrying this T cell receptor (beta chain) has more than one count but fewer than ten. Its antigen is not identified. The data were obtained in a study of T-cell memory formation after mild COVID-19. Study results and caveats: The study detected some responding clones in pre-infection memory, suggesting cross-reactive memory joined.

Via MiXCR, TCRdb re-called the 5' RACE reads, giving one row per CDR3 protein. The table records 70,000 to 95,000 distinct CDR3 sequences, roughly 13% of them present only once. The germline V gene has CDR1 LGHNA and CDR2 YSLEER. Losses at the gene ends were 4 bases for V and 1 base for J; bases not matched to a gene: 3. This CDR3 has 15 amino acids. Sequencing input: PBMCs or a T cell subset sorted from them (not recorded which). The sequence came from a young man who had mild COVID-19 (a few samples of this study predate the infection). Cell type and time point are not known. The V and J genes are TRBV4-3 and TRBJ2-3; 9 bases match TRBD2. The CDR3 here is CASSPERGGTDTQYF. The CDR3 DNA sequence: TGCGCCAGCAGCCCTGAGCGGGGGGGCACAGATACGCAGTATTTT.